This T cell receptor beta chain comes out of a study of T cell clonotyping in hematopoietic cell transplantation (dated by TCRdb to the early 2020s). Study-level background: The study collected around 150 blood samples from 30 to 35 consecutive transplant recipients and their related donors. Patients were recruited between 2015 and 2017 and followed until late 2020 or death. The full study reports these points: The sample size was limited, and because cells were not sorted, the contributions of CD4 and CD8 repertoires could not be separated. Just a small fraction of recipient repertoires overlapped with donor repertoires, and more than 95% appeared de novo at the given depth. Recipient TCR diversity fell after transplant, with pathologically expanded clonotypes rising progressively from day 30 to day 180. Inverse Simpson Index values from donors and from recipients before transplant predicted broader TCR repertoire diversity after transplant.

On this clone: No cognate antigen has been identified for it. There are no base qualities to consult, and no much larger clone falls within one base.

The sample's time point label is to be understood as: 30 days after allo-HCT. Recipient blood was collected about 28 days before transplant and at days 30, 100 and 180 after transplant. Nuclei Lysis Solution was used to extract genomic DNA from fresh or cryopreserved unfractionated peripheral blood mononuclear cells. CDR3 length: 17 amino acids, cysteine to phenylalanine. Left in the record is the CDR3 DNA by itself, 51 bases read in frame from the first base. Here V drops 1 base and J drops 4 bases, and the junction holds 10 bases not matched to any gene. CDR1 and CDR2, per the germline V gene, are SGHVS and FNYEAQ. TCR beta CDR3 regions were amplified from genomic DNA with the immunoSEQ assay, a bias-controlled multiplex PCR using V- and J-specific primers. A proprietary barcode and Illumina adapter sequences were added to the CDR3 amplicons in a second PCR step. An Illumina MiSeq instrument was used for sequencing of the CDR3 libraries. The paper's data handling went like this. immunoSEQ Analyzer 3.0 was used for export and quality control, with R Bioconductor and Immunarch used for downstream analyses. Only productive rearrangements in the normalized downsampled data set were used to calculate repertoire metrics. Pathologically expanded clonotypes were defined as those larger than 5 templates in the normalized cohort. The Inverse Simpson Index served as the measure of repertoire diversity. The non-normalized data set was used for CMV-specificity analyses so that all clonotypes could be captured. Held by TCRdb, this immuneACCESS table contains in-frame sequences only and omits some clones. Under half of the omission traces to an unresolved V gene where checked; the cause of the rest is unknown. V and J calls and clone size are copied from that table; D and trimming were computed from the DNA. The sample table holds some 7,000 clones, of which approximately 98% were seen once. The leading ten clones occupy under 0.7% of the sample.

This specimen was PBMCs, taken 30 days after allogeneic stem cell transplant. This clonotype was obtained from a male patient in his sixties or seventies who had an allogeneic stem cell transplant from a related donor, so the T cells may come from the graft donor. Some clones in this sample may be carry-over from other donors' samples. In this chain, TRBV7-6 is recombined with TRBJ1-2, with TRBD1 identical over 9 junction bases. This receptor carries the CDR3 CASSLGDRDSQIYGYTF. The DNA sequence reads TGTGCCAGCAGCTTAGGGGACAGGGATTCCCAAATCTATGGCTACACCTTC.